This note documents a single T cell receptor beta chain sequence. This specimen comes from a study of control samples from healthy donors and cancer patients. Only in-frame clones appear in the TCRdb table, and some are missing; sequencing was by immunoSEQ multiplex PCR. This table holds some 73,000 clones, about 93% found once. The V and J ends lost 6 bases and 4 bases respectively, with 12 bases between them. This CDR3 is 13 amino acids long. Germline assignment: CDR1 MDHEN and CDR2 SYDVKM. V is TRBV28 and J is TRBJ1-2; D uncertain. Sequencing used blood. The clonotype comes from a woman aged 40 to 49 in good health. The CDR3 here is CASRVGVSYGYTF. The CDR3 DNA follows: TGTGCCAGCAGGGTTGGTGTTAGCTATGGCTACACCTTC.